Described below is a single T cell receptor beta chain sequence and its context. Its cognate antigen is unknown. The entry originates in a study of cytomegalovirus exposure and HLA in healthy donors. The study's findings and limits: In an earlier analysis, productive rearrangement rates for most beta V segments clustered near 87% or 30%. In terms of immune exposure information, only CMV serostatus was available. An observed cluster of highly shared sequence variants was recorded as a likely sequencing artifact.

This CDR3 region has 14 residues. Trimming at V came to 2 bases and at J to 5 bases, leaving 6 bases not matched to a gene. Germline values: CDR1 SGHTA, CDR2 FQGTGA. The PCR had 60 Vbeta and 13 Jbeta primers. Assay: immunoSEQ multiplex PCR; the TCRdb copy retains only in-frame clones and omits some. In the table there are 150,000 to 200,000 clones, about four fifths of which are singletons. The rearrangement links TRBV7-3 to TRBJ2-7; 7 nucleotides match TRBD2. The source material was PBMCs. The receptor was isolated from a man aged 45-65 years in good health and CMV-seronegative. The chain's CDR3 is CASSLLGGSDEQYF. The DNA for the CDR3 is TGTGCCAGCAGCTTACTGGGCGGGAGTGACGAGCAGTACTTC.